This T cell receptor beta chain was recovered during a study of T-cell reconstitution after alpha-beta-depleted transplantation in children. Germline values: CDR1 SGHTA, CDR2 FQGNSA. V was clipped by 5 bases and J by 1 base, with 14 bases between them. This CDR3 is built from 15 residues. During its preparation, the TCRbeta library received unique molecular identifiers. TCRdb redid the calling of the PCR reads with MiXCR, one entry per CDR3 protein. Altogether about 640,000 distinct CDR3 sequences are present, roughly 15% being singletons, with the ten largest covering about 1.1%. This clonotype was counted ten times or more.

The receptor's source is a human donor who donated a stem cell graft to a child with acute myeloid leukemia. J is TRBJ2-5 and V is TRBV7-2, with unresolved D. Sequenced material: PBMCs from the stem cell graft donor, taken from the stem cell graft. The CDR3 reads CASSLERRTQETQYF. The CDR3 nucleotides are TGTGCCAGCAGCCTAGAGAGGCGGACCCAAGAGACCCAGTACTTC.